This T cell receptor beta chain was observed in a study of cytotoxic CD8 clonotypes in ibrutinib-treated CLL. Sequenced by immunoSEQ multiplex PCR; TCRdb stores in-frame clones only, minus some. The sample lists 200,000 to 250,000 clones, roughly three quarters seen once, with about 6% in the top ten. This CDR3 contains 14 residues. The germline CDR1 and CDR2 sequences are GTSNPN and SVGIG (reference sequence). Trimming took 3 bases from V and 5 from J, leaving 16 bases between them. Source: PBMCs, taken after 12 months of ibrutinib treatment. The source of this sequence is a human donor with chronic lymphocytic leukemia. The chain couples TRBV30 to TRBJ1-1, with a possible D match to TRBD1 (5 bases). The DNA of the CDR3 is TGTGCCTGGAGCGAGGAGCTGGGGGGGACTGAAGCTTTCTTT. This gives the protein CAWSEELGGTEAFF. The full variable domain, its missing parts supplied by reference TRBV30 and TRBJ1-1, is SQTIHQWPATLVQPVGSPLSLECTVEGTSNPNLYWYRQAAGRGLQLLFYSVGIGQISSEVPQNLSASRPQDRQFILSSKKLLLSDSGFYLCAWSEELGGTEAFFGQGTRLTVV.